This entry describes one T cell receptor (beta chain). Its specificity is unknown. V dropped 6 bases and J dropped 2 bases, with 14 bases sitting between them. The CDR3 runs to 14 residues. From germline, CDR1 is MNHEY and CDR2 SVGAGI. The data originate from a study of OX40 agonist ivuxolimab in advanced cancers. Study-level results: Among the lowest peripheral clonal expansion occurred in 0.1-3.0 mg/kg partial responders. Among expanded peripheral T cells, antigen specificity went undetermined.

Some clones are missing from TCRdb's copy, which holds only in-frame ones; the method was immunoSEQ multiplex PCR. Of 98,000 or so clones in the sample, roughly nine tenths were seen once. Specimen: CD4+ or CD8+ T cells sorted from blood, collected in a trial of the OX40 agonist ivuxolimab. The chain combines TRBV6-5 with TRBJ2-7; tentative D call: TRBD1 (6 bases). The sequence derives from an adult with an advanced solid tumor such as melanoma, head and neck, liver or kidney cancer. The CDR3 DNA follows: TGTGCCAGCAGCATTAAACAGGGCGCCTACGAGCAGTACTTC. As protein: CASSIKQGAYEQYF.